The 11 T cell receptor beta chains below all came from one sample that was sequenced in a study of a mutant IDH1 vaccine in newly diagnosed glioma. Indicated time point: week 35, safety follow-up. Topical imiquimod was applied with each vaccine dose, which held 300 ug of mutant IDH1 20-mer peptide. Clones were read by immunoSEQ multiplex PCR, and TCRdb kept only the in-frame ones, dropping some. The sample lists tens of thousands of clones; around 86% were seen once. Their antigens are not known. The specimen was PBMCs, collected from a glioma patient whose treatment included an IDH1 peptide vaccine. All receptors derive from a woman between 40 and 55 years old with glioma. Some clones in this sample may be carry-over from other donors' samples.

The chain has TRBV19 and TRBJ2-7, with D maybe TRBD1 (5 bases). This CDR3 has 11 residues. CDR1 is LNHDA and CDR2 is SQIVND in the germline V gene (reference sequence). V was cut by 8 bases and J by 3 bases, with 8 bases left in between. CDR3 DNA sequence: TGTGCCAGTGGACACCACTACGAGCAGTACTTC. Amino acid sequence: CASGHHYEQYF.

The V and J genes are TRBV13 and TRBJ2-3; D remains ambiguous. Germline loops: CDR1 PRHDT, CDR2 FYEKMQ (reference sequence). The length of the CDR3 is 13 residues. V lost 8 bases and J 1 base, leaving 10 bases between the germline ends. CDR3 in DNA: TGTGCCAGCCTACCCCCGGGCACAGATACGCAGTATTTT. Its protein is CASLPPGTDTQYF.

This chain joins TRBV6-1 and TRBJ1-3, with a possible D match to TRBD1 (5 bases). Germline V CDR1 and CDR2: MNHNS, SASEGT. The CDR3 has 14 amino acids. Trimming stripped 3 bases from V and 1 base from J, with 7 bases between. The CDR3 coding sequence is TGTGCCAGCAGTGAGACAGTATCTGGAAACACCATATATTTT. The encoded protein is CASSETVSGNTIYF.

This chain links TRBV10-3 with TRBJ2-7; 9 bases align to TRBD2. Germline CDR1 and CDR2: ENHRY and SYGVKD. The junction had 9 bases not matched to a gene; V was cut back by 11 bases and J by 1 base. There are 14 residues in the CDR3. The CDR3 sequence is CAAGGGAGSYEQYF. In DNA, the CDR3 is TGTGCCGCCGGCGGGGGGGCTGGGTCCTACGAGCAGTACTTC.

V is TRBV6-1 and J is TRBJ1-5, with D possibly matching TRBD1 (6 bases). Germline assignment: CDR1 MNHNS and CDR2 SASEGT. Between the trimmed V and J ends, which lost 4 bases and 4 bases, there was a span of 11 bases. There are 14 residues in the CDR3. In DNA form, the CDR3 reads TGTGCCAGCAGTGTGGGCAGGGGTAATCAGCCCCAGCATTTT. It specifies CASSVGRGNQPQHF.

The V and J genes are TRBV13 and TRBJ2-3; D might be TRBD1 or TRBD2, each matching 5 bases. The germline CDR1 and CDR2 sequences are PRHDT and FYEKMQ (reference sequence). The CDR3 sequence is 15 residues long. The V gene lost 5 bases and the J gene lost 2 bases, with 14 bases spanning the gap. The CDR3 loop is CASSQDGTYTDTQYF. The CDR3 nucleotides read TGTGCCAGCAGCCAGGACGGGACCTACACAGATACGCAGTATTTT.

The genes are TRBV6-5 and TRBJ2-3; weak D call: TRBD2 (5 bases). The CDR3 consists of 16 residues. V lost 2 bases to trimming and J lost 1 base, with 13 bases between them. Germline assignment: CDR1 MNHEY and CDR2 SVGAGI. The CDR3: CASSYGLGRGTDTQYF. The CDR3 coding sequence is TGTGCCAGCAGTTACGGGCTGGGGAGAGGCACAGATACGCAGTATTTT.

V is TRBV7-9 and J is TRBJ2-1; 15 nucleotides line up with TRBD2. The V and J ends lost 4 bases and 10 bases, in that order; junction bases with no gene match: 17. The CDR3 covers 19 residues. Germline lookup yields CDR1 SEHNR and CDR2 FQNEAQ (reference sequence). The CDR3 nucleotides are TGTGCCAGCAGCTGGGACAGGACTAGCGGGAGGGCCGTTCAGGGAGAGCAGTTCTTC. As protein: CASSWDRTSGRAVQGEQFF.

The V and J genes are TRBV5-1 and TRBJ2-2; D is possibly TRBD1 (7 bases). Germline CDR1 and CDR2: SGHRS and YFSETQ. The V gene lost 0 bases and the J gene lost 6 bases, with 12 bases spanning the gap. The CDR3 length is 15 residues. The CDR3 sequence is CASSLGQGGAGELFF. The CDR3 DNA reads as TGCGCCAGCAGCTTGGGACAGGGAGGCGCCGGGGAGCTGTTTTTT.

The chain is built from TRBV9 and TRBJ2-3; 8 positions match TRBD2. Germline V gene sequence: CDR1 SGDLS, CDR2 YYNGEE. CDR3 length equals 15 residues. The V gene end was trimmed by 1 base and the J gene end by 4 bases; junction bases not matched to a gene: 5. CDR3: CASSVNPGGADTQYF. CDR3 sequence (DNA): TGTGCCAGCAGCGTAAACCCGGGAGGGGCAGATACGCAGTATTTT.

V usage is TRBV7-9 and J usage is TRBJ2-5; D gene uncertain. The V end was cut by 6 bases, the J end by 4 bases, with 3 bases between. The V gene's germline CDR1 is SEHNR and CDR2 FQNEAQ (reference sequence). The CDR3 runs 10 residues. CDR3 nucleotides: TGTGCCAGCAGACTAGAGACCCAGTACTTC. Its protein is CASRLETQYF.